A few counts support the clone carrying this T cell receptor beta chain. The data belong to a study of human T cells and chemical hapten exposure. The CDR3 is 13 amino acids. V shed 4 bases and J shed 2 bases, with 6 bases lying between them. TCRdb independently ran MiXCR on the RACE reads; one entry per CDR3 protein. The sample has 200,000 to 300,000 distinct CDR3 sequences, over 8% seen once. Time point defined: pre-sensitization, week 0. Treatment noted: therapeutic diphenylcyclopropenone sensitization with weekly scalp DPC. This chain links TRBV12-3 or TRBV12-4 with TRBJ1-3; no reliable D call. The sequencing used whole blood, collected in connection with sensitization to the hapten diphenylcyclopropenone (DPC). The receptor was isolated from a woman in her thirties or forties with alopecia areata. Some clones in this sample may be carry-over from other donors' samples. CDR3 DNA sequence: TGTGCCAGCAGTTCTCGACCTGGAAACACCATATATTTT. This codes for CASSSRPGNTIYF.